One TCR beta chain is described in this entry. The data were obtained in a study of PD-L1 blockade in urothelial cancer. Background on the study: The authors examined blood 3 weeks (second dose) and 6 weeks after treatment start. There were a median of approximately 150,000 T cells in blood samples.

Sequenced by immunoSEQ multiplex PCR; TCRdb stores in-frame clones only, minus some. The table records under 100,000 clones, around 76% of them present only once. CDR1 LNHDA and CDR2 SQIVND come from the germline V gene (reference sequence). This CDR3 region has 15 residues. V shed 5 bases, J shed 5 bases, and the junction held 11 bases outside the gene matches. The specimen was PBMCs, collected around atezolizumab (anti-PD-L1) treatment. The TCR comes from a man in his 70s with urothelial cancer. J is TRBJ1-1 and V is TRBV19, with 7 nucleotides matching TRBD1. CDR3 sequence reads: CASSVDRAGGTEAFF. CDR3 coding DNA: TGTGCCAGTAGTGTCGACAGGGCCGGTGGAACTGAAGCTTTCTTT.